This T cell receptor beta chain was captured by sequencing in a study of T cell responses to AZD1222 COVID-19 vaccine. Study outcomes and limitations: Donors, mostly white British, included more females; clonal diversity was possibly underestimated. Nearly half of spike-specific TCRs reportedly target unmutated variant regions.

Libraries were prepared by immunoSEQ multiplex PCR; TCRdb keeps only in-frame clonotypes and omits some of them. This table holds roughly 150,000 clones, 84% found once. Turning to this clone: Its target is unknown.

This specimen consisted of peripheral blood, obtained on day 0 of AZD1222 vaccination. This TCR came from an adult in good health.

CDR3 nucleotide sequence: TGTGCCAGCAGTGTAGGACTAGCGGGGACTGACAATGAGCAGTTCTTC. This encodes CASSVGLAGTDNEQFF. The V gene is TRBV2, the J gene TRBJ2-1; TRBD2 matches at 12 bases. There are 16 residues in the CDR3. V lost 4 bases, J lost 5 bases, and 6 bases stayed unmatched. CDR1 and CDR2 from the germline V gene are SNHLY and FYNNEI.